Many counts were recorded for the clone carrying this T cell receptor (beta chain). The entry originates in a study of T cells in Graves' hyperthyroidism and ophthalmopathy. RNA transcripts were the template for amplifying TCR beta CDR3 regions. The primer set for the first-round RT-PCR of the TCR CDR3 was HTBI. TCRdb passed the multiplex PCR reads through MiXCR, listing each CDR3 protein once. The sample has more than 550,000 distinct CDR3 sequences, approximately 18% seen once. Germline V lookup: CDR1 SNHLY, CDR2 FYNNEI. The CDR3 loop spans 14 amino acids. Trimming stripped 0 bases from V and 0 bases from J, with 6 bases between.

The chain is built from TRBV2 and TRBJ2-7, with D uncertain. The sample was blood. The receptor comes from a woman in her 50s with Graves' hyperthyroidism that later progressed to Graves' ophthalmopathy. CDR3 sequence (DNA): TGTGCCAGCAGTGAAGCGGGGTCCTCCTACGAGCAGTACTTC. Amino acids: CASSEAGSSYEQYF.